This T cell receptor (beta chain) originates from a study of T-cell reconstitution after alpha-beta-depleted transplantation in children. Molecular barcoding with unique molecular identifiers was used for the TCRbeta library. One entry per CDR3 protein results from TCRdb running MiXCR on the PCR reads. The sample lists about 640,000 distinct CDR3 sequences; approximately 12% were seen once. Study-wide findings and caveats: At day 60, the high TCRbeta diversity found in some patients originated from recipient T cells and thymic progenitors that had survived. T-cell counts and diversity at one year following transplant were attributed mainly to newly produced T cells. The origin of alpha-beta T cells about two months after transplant was reportedly several hundred expanded graft clones.

Only a few counts were recorded for this clonotype. Its antigen remains unknown. Source: PBMCs, mostly from graft donor cells, taken 360 days after TCRalphabeta/CD19-depleted stem cell transplant. The clonotype comes from a male patient aged 10 to 17 who had a stem cell transplant for acute myeloid leukemia, so the T cells may come from the graft donor.

The DNA for the CDR3 is TGCGCCAGCAGCTTGCGGCCTATCTACAATGAGCAGTTCTTC. Protein sequence: CASSLRPIYNEQFF. The chain has TRBV5-1 and TRBJ2-1; D is unclear. V was clipped by 1 base and J by 3 bases, with 8 bases between them. The length of the CDR3 is 14 residues. The germline V gene has CDR1 SGHRS and CDR2 YFSETQ.